This record concerns one T cell receptor beta chain sequence. Its specificity is not known. The sample is drawn from a study of radiotherapy plus CTLA-4 blockade in lung cancer. Study as a whole: Patients showed objective responses in roughly 19% of cases and disease control in less than 35%. Study-wide points: In blood, tumor-derived TCR clones expanded after radiotherapy plus ipilimumab.

TCRdb's copy holds only in-frame clones and misses some; the assay was immunoSEQ multiplex PCR. The data hold about 97,000 clones, with approximately 72% observed a single time. CDR3 length equals 15 residues. The germline V gene has CDR1 LNHDA and CDR2 SQIVND (reference sequence). Deletions cut 7 bases from V and 4 bases from J, with 19 bases between. The origin of this receptor is a human donor with non-small cell lung cancer who had a partial response to radiotherapy plus ipilimumab. Some clones in this sample may be carry-over from other donors' samples. The sample in question was peripheral blood, obtained from a patient treated with radiotherapy plus ipilimumab. The chain combines TRBV19 with TRBJ1-2, with D perhaps TRBD1 (6 bases). The CDR3 region has the DNA TGTGCCAGTATCGGCGCGAGGGGGAGAGGCTATGGCTACACCTTC. It codes for CASIGARGRGYGYTF.